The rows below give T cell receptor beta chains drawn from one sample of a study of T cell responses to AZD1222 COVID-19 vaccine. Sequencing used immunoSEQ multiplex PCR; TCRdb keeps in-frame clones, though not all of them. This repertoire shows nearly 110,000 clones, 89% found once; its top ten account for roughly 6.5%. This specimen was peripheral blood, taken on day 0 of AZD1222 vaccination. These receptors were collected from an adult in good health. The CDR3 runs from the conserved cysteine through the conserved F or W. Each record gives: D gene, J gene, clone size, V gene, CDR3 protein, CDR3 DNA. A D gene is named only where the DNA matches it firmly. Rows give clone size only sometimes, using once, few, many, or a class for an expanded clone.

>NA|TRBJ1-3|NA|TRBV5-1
CASSFNTGGNTIYF
TGCGCCAGCAGCTTTAACACGGGAGGGAACACCATATATTTT
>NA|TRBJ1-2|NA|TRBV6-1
CASSEATVEGYTF
TGTGCCAGCAGTGAGGCAACAGTAGAGGGCTACACCTTC
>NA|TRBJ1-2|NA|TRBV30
CAWSVQQGRLNGYTF
TGTGCCTGGAGTGTACAACAGGGCCGGCTAAATGGCTACACCTTC
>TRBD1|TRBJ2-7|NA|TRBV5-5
CASRLQGSYEQYF
TGTGCCAGCAGGCTACAGGGGAGCTACGAGCAGTACTTC
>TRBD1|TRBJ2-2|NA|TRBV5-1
CASKKGQANTGELFF
TGCGCCAGTAAGAAGGGACAGGCGAACACCGGGGAGCTGTTTTTT
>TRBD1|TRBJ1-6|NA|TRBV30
CAWSFTGQYNSPLHF
TGTGCCTGGAGTTTTACGGGACAGTATAATTCACCCCTCCACTTT
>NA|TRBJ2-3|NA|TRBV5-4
CASSGGTSGGADTQYF
TGTGCCAGCAGCGGAGGGACTTCAGGAGGGGCAGATACGCAGTATTTT
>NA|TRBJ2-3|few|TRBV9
CASSVVEGRTDTQYF
TGTGCCAGCAGCGTAGTAGAAGGCAGAACAGATACGCAGTATTTT
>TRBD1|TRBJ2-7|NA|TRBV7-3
CASSLLPTGTGGYEQYF
TGTGCCAGCAGCTTATTACCGACCGGGACAGGGGGTTACGAGCAGTACTTC
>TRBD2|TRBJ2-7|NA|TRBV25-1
CASSREGDEQYF
TGTGCCAGCAGTAGGGAGGGTGACGAGCAGTACTTC
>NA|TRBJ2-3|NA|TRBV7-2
CASSFPPNTDTQYF
TGTGCCAGCAGCTTCCCACCCAACACAGATACGCAGTATTTT
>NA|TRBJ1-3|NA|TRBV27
CASSPRRGTGYTIYF
TGTGCCAGCAGTCCCCGGCGCGGGACGGGATACACCATATATTTT
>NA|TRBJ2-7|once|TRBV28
CASSFRTLYF
TGTGCCAGCAGTTTTAGGACTCTGTACTTC
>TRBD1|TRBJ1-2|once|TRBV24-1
CATSEGDRGVYGYTF
TGTGCCACCAGTGAGGGGGACAGGGGTGTGTATGGCTACACCTTC
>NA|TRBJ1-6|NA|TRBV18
CASSPPSGGPNSPLHF
TGTGCCAGCTCACCACCGTCTGGGGGGCCAAATTCACCCCTCCACTTT
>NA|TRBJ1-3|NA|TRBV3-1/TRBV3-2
CASSRRSSGGSNTIYF
TGTGCCAGCAGCCGCCGTAGTTCCGGGGGGAGTAACACCATATATTTT
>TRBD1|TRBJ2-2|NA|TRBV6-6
CASSNRGVNTGELFF
TGTGCCAGCAGCAACAGGGGCGTGAACACCGGGGAGCTGTTTTTT
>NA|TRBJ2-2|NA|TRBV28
CASSGVSRGELFF
TGTGCCAGCAGCGGGGTATCAAGGGGGGAGCTGTTTTTT
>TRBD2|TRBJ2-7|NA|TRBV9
CASSPYSGDRSYEQYF
TGTGCCAGCAGCCCCTATAGCGGGGACCGCTCCTACGAGCAGTACTTC
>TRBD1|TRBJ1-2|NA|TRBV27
CASSPSTGKGYGYTF
TGTGCCAGCAGTCCATCGACAGGGAAGGGTTATGGCTACACCTTC
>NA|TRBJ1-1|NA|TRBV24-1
CATSDVPGRAGYTEAFF
TGTGCCACCAGTGACGTCCCGGGACGGGCGGGGTACACTGAAGCTTTCTTT
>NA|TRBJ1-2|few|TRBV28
CASSRGALLGYTF
TGTGCCAGCAGCCGGGGGGCGTTATTGGGCTACACCTTC
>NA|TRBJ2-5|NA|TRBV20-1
CSASRLARETQYF
TGCAGTGCTAGTCGGCTAGCCCGAGAGACCCAGTACTTC
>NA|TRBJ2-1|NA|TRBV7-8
CASSLVAADYNEQFF
TGTGCCAGCAGCTTAGTGGCAGCAGATTACAATGAGCAGTTCTTC
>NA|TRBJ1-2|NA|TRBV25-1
CASSEVSGGADYGYTF
TGTGCCAGCAGTGAAGTTTCAGGAGGGGCGGACTATGGCTACACCTTC
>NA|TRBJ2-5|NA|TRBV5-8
CASSLKGGETQYF
TGTGCCAGCAGCTTGAAAGGGGGAGAGACCCAGTACTTC
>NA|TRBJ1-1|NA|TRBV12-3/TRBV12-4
CASSGQSTEAFF
TGTGCCAGCAGTGGACAGTCCACTGAAGCTTTCTTT
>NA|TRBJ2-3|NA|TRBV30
CAWTPGTDTQYF
TGTGCCTGGACACCGGGCACAGATACGCAGTATTTT
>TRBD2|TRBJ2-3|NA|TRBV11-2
CASSWLTSEGTQYF
TGTGCCAGCAGCTGGCTTACTAGCGAAGGCACGCAGTATTTT
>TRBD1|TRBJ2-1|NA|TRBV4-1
CASSQPYRGSYSYNEQFF
TGCGCCAGCAGCCAACCATACAGGGGTTCTTACTCCTACAATGAGCAGTTCTTC
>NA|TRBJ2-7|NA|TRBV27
CASRTIAGRYYEQYF
TGTGCCAGCAGAACCATAGCCGGGCGGTACTACGAGCAGTACTTC
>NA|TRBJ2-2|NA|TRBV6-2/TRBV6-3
CASSRNHQGIGAGELFF
TGTGCCAGCAGTCGCAACCACCAGGGGATCGGGGCCGGGGAGCTGTTTTTT
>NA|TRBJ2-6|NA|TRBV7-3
CASSFPGPGANVLTF
TGTGCCAGCAGCTTTCCGGGACCTGGGGCCAACGTCCTGACTTTC
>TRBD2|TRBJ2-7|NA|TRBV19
CASQTSGRPYEQYF
TGTGCCAGCCAAACTAGCGGGAGACCCTACGAGCAGTACTTC
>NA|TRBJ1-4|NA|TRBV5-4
CASSLWTSNEKLFF
TGTGCCAGCAGCTTGTGGACCTCAAATGAAAAACTGTTTTTT
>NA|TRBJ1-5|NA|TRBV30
CAWSERFRGSTRDSNQPQHF
TGTGCCTGGAGTGAGCGTTTTAGGGGCAGCACGCGCGATAGCAATCAGCCCCAGCATTTT
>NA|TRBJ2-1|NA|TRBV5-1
CASSLPGAYNEQFF
TGCGCCAGCAGCTTGCCGGGCGCCTACAATGAGCAGTTCTTC
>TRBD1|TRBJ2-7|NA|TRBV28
CASSYQGTGGSYEQYF
TGTGCCAGCAGTTACCAGGGGACAGGGGGATCCTACGAGCAGTACTTC
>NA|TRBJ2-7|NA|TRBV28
CASLRSSPGYEQYF
TGTGCCAGCCTTAGGAGCTCGCCCGGCTACGAGCAGTACTTC
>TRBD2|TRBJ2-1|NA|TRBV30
CAWRTSGRAYEQFF
TGTGCCTGGAGGACTAGCGGGAGGGCCTATGAGCAGTTCTTC
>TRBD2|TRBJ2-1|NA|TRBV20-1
CSASISGRSYNEQFF
TGCAGTGCTAGTATTAGCGGGCGATCCTACAATGAGCAGTTCTTC
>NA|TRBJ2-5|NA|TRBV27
CASSFGGALRETQYF
TGTGCCAGCAGTTTCGGTGGGGCCCTCCGAGAGACCCAGTACTTC
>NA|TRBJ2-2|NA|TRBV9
CASSPPGMGEQTGELFF
TGTGCCAGCAGCCCCCCCGGAATGGGAGAGCAAACCGGGGAGCTGTTTTTT
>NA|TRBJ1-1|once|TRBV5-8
CASSLMRTLNTEAFF
TGTGCCAGCAGCCTGATGAGGACCCTGAACACTGAAGCTTTCTTT
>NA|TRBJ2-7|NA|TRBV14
CASSQVGVLSYEQYF
TGTGCCAGCAGCCAAGTCGGGGTCCTCTCCTACGAGCAGTACTTC
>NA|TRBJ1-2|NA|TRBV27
CASSLFSLGTALYGYTF
TGTGCCAGCAGTTTATTTAGTTTAGGGACGGCTCTCTATGGCTACACCTTC
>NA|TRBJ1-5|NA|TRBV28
CASKGGGTNQPQHF
TGTGCCAGCAAGGGGGGGGGAACTAATCAGCCCCAGCATTTT
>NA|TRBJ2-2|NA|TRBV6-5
CASSPVEVRSGELFF
TGTGCCAGCAGTCCGGTGGAGGTCCGTTCCGGGGAGCTGTTTTTT
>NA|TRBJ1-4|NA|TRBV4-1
CASSQTSGGATDEKLFF
TGCGCCAGCAGCCAAACCTCGGGGGGCGCCACGGATGAAAAACTGTTTTTT
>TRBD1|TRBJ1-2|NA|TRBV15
CATSRARTGIDYGYTF
TGTGCCACCAGCAGAGCGAGGACAGGGATTGACTATGGCTACACCTTC
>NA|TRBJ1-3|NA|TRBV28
CASSLLQGLVGNTIYF
TGTGCCAGCAGTTTATTGCAGGGGCTCGTTGGAAACACCATATATTTT
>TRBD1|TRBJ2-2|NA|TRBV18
CASSPPGQFTGELFF
TGTGCCAGCTCACCACCGGGACAGTTCACCGGGGAGCTGTTTTTT
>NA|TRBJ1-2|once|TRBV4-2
CASSRDYGYTF
TGTGCCAGCAGCCGCGACTATGGCTACACCTTC
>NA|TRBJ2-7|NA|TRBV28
CASSSERAGQYF
TGTGCCAGCAGTTCAGAGAGGGCGGGGCAGTACTTC
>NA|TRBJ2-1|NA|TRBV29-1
CSVESGYNEQFF
TGCAGCGTTGAGAGTGGTTACAATGAGCAGTTCTTC